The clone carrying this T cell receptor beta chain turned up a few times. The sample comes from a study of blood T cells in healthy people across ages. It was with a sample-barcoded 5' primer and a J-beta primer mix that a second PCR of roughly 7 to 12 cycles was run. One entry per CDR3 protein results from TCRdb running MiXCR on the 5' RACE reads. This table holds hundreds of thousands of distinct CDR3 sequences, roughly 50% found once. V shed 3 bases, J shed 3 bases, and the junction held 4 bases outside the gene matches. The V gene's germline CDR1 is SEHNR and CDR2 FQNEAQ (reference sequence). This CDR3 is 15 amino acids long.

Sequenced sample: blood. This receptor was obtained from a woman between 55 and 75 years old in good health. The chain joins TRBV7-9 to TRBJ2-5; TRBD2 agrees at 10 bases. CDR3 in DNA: TGTGCCAGCAGCTTCTGGCTAGCGGGAGAAGAGACCCAGTACTTC. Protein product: CASSFWLAGEETQYF. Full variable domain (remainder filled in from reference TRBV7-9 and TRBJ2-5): DTGVSQNPRHKITKRGQNVTFRCDPISEHNRLYWYRQTLGQGPEFLTYFQNEAQLEKSRLLSDRFSAERPKGSFSTLEIQRTEQGDSAMYLCASSFWLAGEETQYFGPGTRLLVL.